One and the same sample provided the 9 T cell receptor beta chains below, sequenced in a study of blood T cells in healthy people across ages. Primed by a sample-barcoded 5' primer and a J-beta primer mix, a second PCR proceeded for 7 to 11 cycles. Each CDR3 protein is one row after TCRdb ran MiXCR on the 5' RACE reads. The sample lists about 570,000 distinct CDR3 sequences, about 29% seen once, with about 3.3% in the top ten. This sample also belongs to another study, concerning T cells of mothers and their children.

What was sequenced was blood. The receptors derive from a boy aged 2 to 10 in good health.

The CDR3 DNA sequence: TGCAGCGCCCTCACGGCAGGGGTTGGGGATCAGCCCCAGCATTTT. It encodes CSALTAGVGDQPQHF. The chain carries TRBV29-1 and TRBJ1-5, with D possibly matching TRBD1 (6 bases). Germline V gene sequence: CDR1 SQVTM, CDR2 ANQGSEA. This CDR3 spans 15 amino acids. Trimming left V 7 bases short and J 5 bases short, with 21 bases between.

This rearrangement joins TRBV4-1 to TRBJ2-1; D gene ambiguous. The CDR3 contains 15 residues. The V end lost 1 base, the J end lost 0 bases, and 7 bases lay between the germline ends. Germline V gene sequence: CDR1 MGHRA, CDR2 YSYEKL. CDR3 region: CASSQVQSSYNEQFF. In DNA form, the CDR3 reads TGCGCCAGCAGCCAAGTACAGAGCTCCTACAATGAGCAGTTCTTC.

The chain links TRBV7-9 to TRBJ1-1, with a possible D match to TRBD1 (6 bases). Germline loops: CDR1 SEHNR, CDR2 FQNEAQ (reference sequence). CDR3 length: 13 residues. With 10 bases removed from V and 2 bases from J, the gap between germline ends came to 14 bases. The CDR3 protein is CATLPDSNTEAFF. The CDR3 DNA reads as TGTGCCACTCTCCCGGACAGCAACACTGAAGCTTTCTTT. Filled out from reference TRBV7-9 and TRBJ1-1, the complete variable domain reads DTGVSQNPRHKITKRGQNVTFRCDPISEHNRLYWYRQTLGQGPEFLTYFQNEAQLEKSRLLSDRFSAERPKGSFSTLEIQRTEQGDSAMYLCATLPDSNTEAFFGQGTRLTVV.

A remark on this clonotype: The junction shows a germline mismatch at one end, possibly a read error. The chain has TRBV5-1 and TRBJ2-5; perhaps TRBD2 as D (5 bases). Germline V CDR1 and CDR2: SGHRS, YFSETQ. The CDR3 spans 14 residues. In DNA, the CDR3 is TGTGCCAGCAGCCTCAGGCTCCGGGGAGAGACCCAGTACTTC. The encoded protein is CASSLRLRGETQYF.

This sequence joins TRBV7-2 and TRBJ1-5; no clear D. V was shortened by 8 bases and J by 7 bases, with 18 bases between the two germline ends. The CDR3 spans 14 residues. Germline loops: CDR1 SGHTA, CDR2 FQGNSA. The CDR3 region is CASCLSSGKQPQHF. The CDR3 DNA sequence: TGTGCCAGCTGCCTTAGCAGTGGAAAGCAGCCCCAGCATTTT.

This clonotype was found a few times. CDR3 region: CASGTSGTYTDTQYF. The CDR3 nucleotides are TGTGCCAGCGGGACTAGCGGAACCTACACAGATACGCAGTATTTT. The rearrangement links TRBV21-1 to TRBJ2-3; the listed D gene, TRBD2, was not tested against the DNA. TRBV21-1 is a recognized pseudogene. The CDR3 sequence is 15 residues long.

This clonotype was picked up a small number of times. The genes are TRBV29-1 and TRBJ1-1; TRBD1 matches 7 bases. After removal of 4 bases from V and 0 bases from J, the junction contained 5 bases not matched to a gene. The CDR3 extends over 14 amino acids. Germline V CDR1 and CDR2: SQVTM, ANQGSEA. The CDR3 here is CSVVRGLMNTEAFF. CDR3 nucleotides: TGCAGCGTTGTCAGGGGGTTGATGAACACTGAAGCTTTCTTT. Using reference TRBV29-1 and TRBJ1-1 for the parts outside the CDR3, the full variable domain is SAVISQKPSRDICQRGTSLTIQCQVDSQVTMMFWYRQQPGQSLTLIATANQGSEATYESGFVIDKFPISRPNLTFSTLTVSNMSPEDSSIYLCSVVRGLMNTEAFFGQGTRLTVV.

The chain uses TRBV9 and TRBJ2-5; 8 positions match TRBD2. The last part of the DNA fits TRBJ2-1 better; the J call may be wrong. Germline CDR1 is SGDLS and CDR2 is YYNGEE. The CDR3 length is 15 residues. The DNA of the CDR3 is TGTGCCAGCAGCGCTTCGGGAGGGATATACAATGAGCAGTTCTTC. It translates to CASSASGGIYNEQFF.

The rearrangement links TRBV24-1 to TRBJ2-1; TRBD2 agrees at 11 bases. J was trimmed by 8 bases and V by 4 bases; bases with no gene match: 12. The CDR3 is 17 residues long. Germline CDR1 KGHDR, CDR2 SFDVKD. CDR3 in amino acids: CATSEAGTSGQSHEQFF. CDR3 coding DNA: TGTGCCACCAGTGAGGCCGGGACTAGCGGTCAGAGCCATGAGCAGTTCTTC.